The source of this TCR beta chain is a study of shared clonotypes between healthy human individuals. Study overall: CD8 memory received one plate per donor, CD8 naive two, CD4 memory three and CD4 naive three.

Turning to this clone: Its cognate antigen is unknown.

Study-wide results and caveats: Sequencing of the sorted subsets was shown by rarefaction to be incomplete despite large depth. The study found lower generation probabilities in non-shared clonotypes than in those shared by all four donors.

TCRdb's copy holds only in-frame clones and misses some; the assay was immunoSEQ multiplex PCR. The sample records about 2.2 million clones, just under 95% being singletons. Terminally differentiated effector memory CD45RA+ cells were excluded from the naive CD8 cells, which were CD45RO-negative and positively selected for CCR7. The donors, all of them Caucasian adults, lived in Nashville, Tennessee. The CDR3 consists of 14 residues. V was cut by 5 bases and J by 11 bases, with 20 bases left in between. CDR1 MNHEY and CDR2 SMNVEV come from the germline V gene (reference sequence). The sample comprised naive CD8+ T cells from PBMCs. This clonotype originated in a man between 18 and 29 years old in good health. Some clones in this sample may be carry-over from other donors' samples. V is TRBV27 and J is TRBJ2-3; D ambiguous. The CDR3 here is CASSPTLMGIGQYF. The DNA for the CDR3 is TGTGCCAGCAGTCCTACCCTCATGGGGATCGGGCAGTATTTT.